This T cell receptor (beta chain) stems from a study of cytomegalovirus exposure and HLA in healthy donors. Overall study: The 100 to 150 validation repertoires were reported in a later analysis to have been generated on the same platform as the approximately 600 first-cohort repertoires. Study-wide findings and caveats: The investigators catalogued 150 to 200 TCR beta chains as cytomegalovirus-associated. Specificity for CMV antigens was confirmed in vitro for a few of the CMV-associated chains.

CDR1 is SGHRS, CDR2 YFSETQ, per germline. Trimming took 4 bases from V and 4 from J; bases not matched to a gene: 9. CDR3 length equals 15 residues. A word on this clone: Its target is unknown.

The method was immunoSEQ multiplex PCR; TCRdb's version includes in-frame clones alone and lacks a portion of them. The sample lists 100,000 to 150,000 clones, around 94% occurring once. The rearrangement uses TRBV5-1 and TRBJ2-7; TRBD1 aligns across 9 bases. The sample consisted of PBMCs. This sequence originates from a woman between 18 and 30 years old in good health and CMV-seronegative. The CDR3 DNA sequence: TGCGCCAGCAGCAGGGACAGGGCCGCGGTTTACGAGCAGTACTTC. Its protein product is CASSRDRAAVYEQYF.